This T cell receptor beta chain was sequenced for a study of blood T cell repertoires in COVID-19. Study-wide context: Sites across the United States, Italy and Spain contributed samples from acute and convalescent COVID-19.

Some clones are missing from TCRdb's copy, which holds only in-frame ones; the method was immunoSEQ multiplex PCR. The profile shows over 75,000 clones, roughly 90% of them singletons. Patients at the Seattle site were enrolled during active infection and followed longitudinally. Sequenced: peripheral blood. This receptor was identified in a human donor with COVID-19, enrolled during active disease. The donor label of this sample is uncertain.

The CDR3 spells CASSQAVGTGVEEAKNIQYF. CDR3 bases: TGTGCCAGCAGCCAAGCTGTTGGGACAGGGGTTGAAGAGGCCAAAAACATTCAGTACTTC. The chain joins TRBV4-2 to TRBJ2-4; TRBD1 aligns across 10 bases. The V and J ends lost 1 base and 1 base, in that order; junction bases with no gene match: 13. Germline V lookup: CDR1 LGHNA, CDR2 YNFKEQ. The CDR3 consists of 20 residues.